This is a list of T cell receptor beta chains from one sample in a study of T cell repertoires in cytomegalovirus infection. TCRdb re-derived calls from the reads in MiXCR, one entry per CDR3 protein. Here the sample spans 200,000 to 300,000 distinct CDR3 sequences, approximately 8.3% being singletons. Sequencing used PBMCs. These receptors all come from a human donor in good health (CMV status not recorded). Some clones in this sample may be carry-over from other donors' samples. CDR3s include the opening cysteine and the closing phenylalanine or tryptophan. The order of the fields is J gene, V gene, CDR3 length, clone size, D gene, CDR3 DNA, CDR3 protein. D genes are given only for firm matches. Size values are once, few and many counts, or a class for expanded clones, and some rows have none.

TRBJ2-3 | TRBV6-2/TRBV6-3 | 14 | . | . | TGTGCCAGCAGTTACGCCGGGGTTCTGGGTACGCAGTATTTT | CASSYAGVLGTQYF
TRBJ2-2 | TRBV4-1 | 13 | many | . | TGCGCCAGCAGCCAAGAGGTCGGCGGGGAGCTGTTTTTT | CASSQEVGGELFF
TRBJ2-7 | TRBV3-1 | 12 | many | . | TGTGCCAGCACTGGGCGACCGGGCGAGCAGTACTTC | CASTGRPGEQYF
TRBJ1-5 | TRBV28 | 14 | many | TRBD1 | TGTGCCAGCAGTTTAACGACAGGGAATCAGCCCCAGCATTTT | CASSLTTGNQPQHF
TRBJ1-5 | TRBV6-2/TRBV6-3 | 16 | many | TRBD1 | TGTGCCAGCAGTAAACAGGGGGTAGAGATTTCTCAGCCCCAGCATTTT | CASSKQGVEISQPQHF
TRBJ2-6 | TRBV28 | 13 | . | . | TGTGCCAGCAGTTTCGTTGGGGCCAACGTCCTGACTTTC | CASSFVGANVLTF
TRBJ1-6 | TRBV25-1 | 16 | few | TRBD1 | TGTGCCAGCAGTGACCTGGGACAGGGGGTGAGTTCACCCCTCCACTTT | CASSDLGQGVSSPLHF
TRBJ2-5 | TRBV7-2 | 17 | many | TRBD2 | TGTGCCAGCAGCGCGGGGGGGCTAGGGTATGGGGGAGAGACCCAGTACTTC | CASSAGGLGYGGETQYF
TRBJ2-3 | TRBV20-1 | 14 | . | TRBD2 | TGCAGTGTCCCAACGGGAGGGCGTATAGATACGCAGTATTTT | CSVPTGGRIDTQYF
TRBJ2-1 | TRBV7-7 | 13 | many | TRBD1 | TGTGCTAGCAGCCGGGACAGGTACAATGAGCAGTTCTTC | CASSRDRYNEQFF
TRBJ2-7 | TRBV25-1 | 14 | . | . | TGTGCCAGTACCCCCGGGACTCCCTCCTACGAGCAGTACTTC | CASTPGTPSYEQYF
TRBJ1-1 | TRBV2 | 16 | few | . | TGTGCCAGCAGTGAATACGGGGTCAGGTTGGGCACTGAAGCTTTCTTT | CASSEYGVRLGTEAFF